The present T cell receptor (beta chain) was sequenced within a study of T cells after yellow fever vaccination. This clonotype was detected a few times. As yet, its antigen is unknown. The V end lost 1 base, the J end lost 8 bases, and 9 bases lay between the germline ends. CDR1 is SGHRS and CDR2 is YFSETQ in the germline V gene. This CDR3 comprises 12 residues. Overall study findings and caveats: The booster response re-showed most primary clones: 96% CD4, approximately 85% CD8.

TCRdb reprocessed the 5' RACE reads via MiXCR and lists one record per CDR3 protein. The table lists roughly 500,000 distinct CDR3 sequences, approximately 21% of them singletons. The sample in question was PBMCs, obtained 15 days after the yellow fever booster vaccination. The chain joins TRBV5-1 to TRBJ1-2; D is ambiguous. This sequence originates from a man between 25 and 39 years old who received the YFV17D yellow fever vaccine. DNA for the CDR3: TGCGCCAGCAGCTTGAACGGCGGGGGCTACACCTTC. It codes for CASSLNGGGYTF.